The source of this TCR beta chain is a study of blood T cell repertoires in COVID-19. Per the study methods: Nucleated cell number was recorded as an estimate derived from reference gene primer amplification. Clones were read by immunoSEQ multiplex PCR, and TCRdb kept only the in-frame ones, dropping some. V, J and clone size are taken as reported in that table, and D and trimming were inferred from the DNA itself. The sample consists of approximately 280,000 clones, around 87% of them appearing once. Germline V gene lookup returns CDR1 LNHDA and CDR2 SQIVND (reference sequence). The CDR3 runs 16 residues. V lost 8 bases to trimming and J lost 2 bases; unmatched junction nucleotides: 10.

The chain is built from TRBV19 and TRBJ1-5; 9 bases are a match to TRBD1. The source material was PBMCs or T cells enriched from blood (not recorded which). The sequence came from a woman aged 18-29 years with acute COVID-19. This chain's CDR3 is CASRWGTGTGNQPQHF. The CDR3 DNA follows: TGTGCCAGTCGTTGGGGGACAGGGACGGGCAATCAGCCCCAGCATTTT.